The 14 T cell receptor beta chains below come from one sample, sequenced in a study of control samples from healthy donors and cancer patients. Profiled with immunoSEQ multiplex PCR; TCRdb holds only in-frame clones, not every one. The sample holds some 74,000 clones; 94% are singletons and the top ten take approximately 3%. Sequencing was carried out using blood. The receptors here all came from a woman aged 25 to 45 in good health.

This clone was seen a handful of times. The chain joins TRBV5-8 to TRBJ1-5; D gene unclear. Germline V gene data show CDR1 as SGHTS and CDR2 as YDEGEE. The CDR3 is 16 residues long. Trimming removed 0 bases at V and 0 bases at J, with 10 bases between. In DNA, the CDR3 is TGTGCCAGCAGCTTGGAACACTACAGTAGCAATCAGCCCCAGCATTTT. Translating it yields CASSLEHYSSNQPQHF.

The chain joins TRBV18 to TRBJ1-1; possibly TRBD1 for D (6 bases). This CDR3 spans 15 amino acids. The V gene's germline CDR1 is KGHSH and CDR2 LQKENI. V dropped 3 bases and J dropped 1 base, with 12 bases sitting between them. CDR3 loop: CASSPTSTGNTEAFF. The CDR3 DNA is TGTGCCAGCTCACCTACCTCGACAGGGAACACTGAAGCTTTCTTT. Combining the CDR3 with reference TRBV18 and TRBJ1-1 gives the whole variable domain NAGVMQNPRHLVRRRGQEARLRCSPMKGHSHVYWYRQLPEEGLKFMVYLQKENIIDESGMPKERFSAEFPKEGPSILRIQQVVRGDSAAYFCASSPTSTGNTEAFFGQGTRLTVV.

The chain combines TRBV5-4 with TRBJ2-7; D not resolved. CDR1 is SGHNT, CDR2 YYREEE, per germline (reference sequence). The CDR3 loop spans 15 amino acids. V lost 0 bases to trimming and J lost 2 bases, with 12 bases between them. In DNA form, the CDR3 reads TGTGCCAGCAGCTTGGGGTTTGGGTCGACCTACGAGCAGTACTTC. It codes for CASSLGFGSTYEQYF.

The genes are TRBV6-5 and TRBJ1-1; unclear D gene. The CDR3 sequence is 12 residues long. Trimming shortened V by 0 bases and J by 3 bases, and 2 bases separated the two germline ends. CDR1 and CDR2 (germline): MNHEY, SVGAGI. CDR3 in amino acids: CASSYSDTEAFF. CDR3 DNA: TGTGCCAGCAGTTACTCGGACACTGAAGCTTTCTTT.

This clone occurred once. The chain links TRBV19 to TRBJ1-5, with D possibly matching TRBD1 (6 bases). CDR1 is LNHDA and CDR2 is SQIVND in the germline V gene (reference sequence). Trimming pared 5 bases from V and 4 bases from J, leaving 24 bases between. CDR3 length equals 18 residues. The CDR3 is CASSEARVTDSTNQPQHF. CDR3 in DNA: TGTGCCAGTAGTGAGGCTCGTGTTACGGACAGCACTAATCAGCCCCAGCATTTT.

CDR3 coding DNA: TGTGCCACCAGTGAAGTCGGGACAGGCCAAGAGACCCAGTACTTC. This translates into CATSEVGTGQETQYF. V usage is TRBV24-1 and J usage is TRBJ2-5, with TRBD1 identical over 8 bases. There are 15 residues in the CDR3. Germline V gene lookup returns CDR1 KGHDR and CDR2 SFDVKD. The V and J ends lost 4 bases and 1 base, in that order; junction bases with no gene match: 4.

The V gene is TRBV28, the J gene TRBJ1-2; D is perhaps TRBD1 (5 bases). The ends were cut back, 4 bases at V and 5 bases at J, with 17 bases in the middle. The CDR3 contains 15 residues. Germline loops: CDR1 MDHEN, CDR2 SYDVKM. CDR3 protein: CASSSPLGTEYGYTF. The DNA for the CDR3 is TGTGCCAGCAGTTCCCCCCTCGGGACCGAGTATGGCTACACCTTC.

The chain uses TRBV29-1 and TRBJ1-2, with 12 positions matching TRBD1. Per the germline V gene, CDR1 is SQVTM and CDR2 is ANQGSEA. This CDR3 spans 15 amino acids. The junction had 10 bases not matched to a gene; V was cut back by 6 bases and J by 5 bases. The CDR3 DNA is TGCAGCGTGCTACCGGGACAGGGGGCTAGATATGGCTACACCTTC. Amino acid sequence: CSVLPGQGARYGYTF.

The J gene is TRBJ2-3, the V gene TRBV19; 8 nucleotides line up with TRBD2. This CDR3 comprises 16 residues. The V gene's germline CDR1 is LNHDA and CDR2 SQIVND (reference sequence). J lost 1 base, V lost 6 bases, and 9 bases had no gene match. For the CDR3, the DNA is TGTGCCAGTAGGAGGAAAGCGGGGGCGGGCACAGATACGCAGTATTTT. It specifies CASRRKAGAGTDTQYF.

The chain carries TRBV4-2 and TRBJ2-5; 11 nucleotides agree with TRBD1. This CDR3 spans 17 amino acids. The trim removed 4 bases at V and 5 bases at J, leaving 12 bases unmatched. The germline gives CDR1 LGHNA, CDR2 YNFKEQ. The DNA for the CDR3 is TGTGCCAGCAGCCTCGGGCCGGGACAGGGGGTTGCGGAGACCCAGTACTTC. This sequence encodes CASSLGPGQGVAETQYF.

This chain's CDR3 is CASSGRGDAEAFF. The CDR3 bases are TGTGCCAGCAGCGGACGGGGGGACGCTGAAGCTTTCTTT. The V and J genes are TRBV2 and TRBJ1-1; possibly TRBD1 for D (5 bases). CDR3 size: 13 residues. The V gene's germline CDR1 is SNHLY and CDR2 FYNNEI. The V gene lost 6 bases and the J gene lost 6 bases, with 14 bases spanning the gap.

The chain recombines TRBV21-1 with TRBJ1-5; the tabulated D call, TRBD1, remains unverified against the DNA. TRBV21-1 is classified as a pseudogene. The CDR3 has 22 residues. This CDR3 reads CASSKRQGHKDTFDNGNQPQHF. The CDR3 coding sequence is TGTGCCAGCAGCAAGCGACAGGGTCATAAGGATACTTTTGACAACGGCAATCAGCCCCAGCATTTT.

The CDR3 DNA follows: TGCGCCAGCAGCCGATGGAGGGTTTCGGGCAATGAGCAGTTCTTC. Its translation is CASSRWRVSGNEQFF. The chain has TRBV4-1 and TRBJ2-1; D might be TRBD2 (6 bases). V was shortened by 4 bases and J by 6 bases, with 16 bases between the two germline ends. From germline, CDR1 is MGHRA and CDR2 YSYEKL. CDR3 length: 15 amino acids.

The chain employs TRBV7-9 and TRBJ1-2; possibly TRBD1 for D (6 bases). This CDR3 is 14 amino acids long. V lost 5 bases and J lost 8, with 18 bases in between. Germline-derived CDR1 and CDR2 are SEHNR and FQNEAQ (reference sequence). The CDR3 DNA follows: TGTGCCAGCAGCCCGTCGGGGGGCGTGGGAGGCTACACCTTC. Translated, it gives CASSPSGGVGGYTF.